This T cell receptor beta chain is from a study of blood T cell repertoires in COVID-19. Methods used by the authors: Scientists estimated how many nucleated cells there were by amplifying reference gene primers. TCRdb's copy holds only in-frame clones and misses some; the assay was immunoSEQ multiplex PCR. V and J calls and clone size are given by that table; D and trimming were obtained from the DNA. The sample holds 100,000 to 150,000 clones; roughly 90% are singletons and the top ten take approximately 8.1%. Germline loops: CDR1 SEHNR, CDR2 FQNEAQ (reference sequence). V dropped 4 bases and J dropped 6 bases, with 3 bases sitting between them. CDR3 length equals 10 residues.

This clonotype was obtained from a man aged 50 to 60 with acute or convalescent COVID-19. The rearrangement joins TRBV7-9 to TRBJ1-1; D is unresolved. Sequencing was performed on peripheral blood. The CDR3 region is CASSSAEAFF. The CDR3 nucleotides read TGTGCCAGCAGCTCGGCTGAAGCTTTCTTT.